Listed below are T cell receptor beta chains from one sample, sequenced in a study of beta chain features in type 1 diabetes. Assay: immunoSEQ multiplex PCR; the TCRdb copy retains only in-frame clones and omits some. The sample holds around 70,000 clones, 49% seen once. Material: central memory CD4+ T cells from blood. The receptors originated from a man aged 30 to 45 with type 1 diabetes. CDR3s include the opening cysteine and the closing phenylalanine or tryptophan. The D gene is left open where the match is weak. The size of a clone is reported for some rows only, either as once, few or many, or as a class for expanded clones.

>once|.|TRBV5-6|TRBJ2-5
CASSLGGGRETQYF
TGTGCCAGCAGCTTGGGAGGGGGTCGGGAGACCCAGTACTTC
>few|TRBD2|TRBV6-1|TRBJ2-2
CASSGRAGANTGELFF
TGTGCCAGCAGTGGCCGAGCGGGAGCCAACACCGGGGAGCTGTTTTTT
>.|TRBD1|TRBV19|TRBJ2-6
CASRSPGGPGANVLTF
TGTGCCAGTAGGTCCCCAGGGGGTCCTGGGGCCAACGTCCTGACTTTC
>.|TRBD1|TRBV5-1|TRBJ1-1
CASTSGTGPNTEAFF
TGCGCCAGCACCTCTGGGACAGGGCCCAACACTGAAGCTTTCTTT
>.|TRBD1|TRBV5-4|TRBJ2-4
CASSPGTLRGAKNIQYF
TGTGCCAGCAGCCCCGGGACACTCAGGGGGGCCAAAAACATTCAGTACTTC
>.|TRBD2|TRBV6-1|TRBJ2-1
CASSEVGTSGSGGLYNEQFF
TGTGCCAGCAGTGAAGTTGGGACTAGCGGGAGTGGGGGCCTCTACAATGAGCAGTTCTTC
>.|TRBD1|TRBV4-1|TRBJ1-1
CASSQEQGMNTEAFF
TGCGCCAGCAGCCAAGAACAGGGGATGAACACTGAAGCTTTCTTT
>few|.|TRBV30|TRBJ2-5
CAWSVPMGARETQYF
TGTGCCTGGAGTGTACCGATGGGGGCGCGGGAGACCCAGTACTTC
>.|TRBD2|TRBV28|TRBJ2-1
CASSLSAGGKNEQFF
TGTGCCAGCAGTTTATCGGCGGGAGGGAAGAATGAGCAGTTCTTC
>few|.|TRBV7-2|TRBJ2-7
CASSLTPTYEQYF
TGTGCCAGCAGCTTAACCCCTACCTACGAGCAGTACTTC
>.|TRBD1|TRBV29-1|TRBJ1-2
CSVVTDQGARNYGYTF
TGCAGCGTCGTAACCGACCAGGGGGCGAGGAACTATGGCTACACCTTC
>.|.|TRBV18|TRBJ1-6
CASSASGDNSPLHF
TGTGCCAGCTCAGCTTCCGGGGATAATTCACCCCTCCACTTT
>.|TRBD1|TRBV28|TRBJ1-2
CASRTGSPGYGYTF
TGTGCCAGCAGGACAGGGTCCCCCGGCTATGGCTACACCTTC
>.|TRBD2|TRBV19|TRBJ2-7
CASSPLASSYEQYF
TGTGCCAGTAGTCCACTAGCGAGCTCCTACGAGCAGTACTTC
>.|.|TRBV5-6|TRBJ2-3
CASSLTVKDTQYF
TGTGCCAGCAGCTTAACAGTCAAAGATACGCAGTATTTT
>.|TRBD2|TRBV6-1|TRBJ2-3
CASSATSGGPDTQYF
TGTGCCAGCAGTGCCACTAGCGGGGGGCCAGATACGCAGTATTTT
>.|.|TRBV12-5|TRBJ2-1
CASGLSAGTYNEQFF
TGTGCTAGTGGTTTGTCGGCAGGGACCTACAATGAGCAGTTCTTC
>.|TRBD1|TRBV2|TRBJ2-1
CASTLDRSYNEQFF
TGTGCCAGCACCTTGGACAGGTCCTACAATGAGCAGTTCTTC
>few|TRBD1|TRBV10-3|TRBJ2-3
CAATGGLDTDTQYF
TGTGCCGCCACAGGGGGTCTCGACACAGATACGCAGTATTTT
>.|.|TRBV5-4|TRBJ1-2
CASSLGLTTGYGYTF
TGTGCCAGCAGCTTGGGTCTGACAACTGGCTATGGCTACACCTTC
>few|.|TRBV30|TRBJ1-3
CAWSVDSSGNTIYF
TGTGCCTGGAGTGTAGACAGCTCTGGAAACACCATATATTTT
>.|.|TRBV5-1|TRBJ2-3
CASSLGEQGRSTDTQYF
TGCGCCAGCAGCTTGGGGGAACAGGGTCGGAGCACAGATACGCAGTATTTT
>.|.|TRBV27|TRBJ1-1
CASRGAVEAFF
TGTGCCAGCAGAGGGGCTGTTGAAGCTTTCTTT
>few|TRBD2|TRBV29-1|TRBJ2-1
CSVQPGLAGSSSYNEQFF
TGCAGCGTGCAACCGGGACTAGCGGGGTCGAGCTCCTACAATGAGCAGTTCTTC
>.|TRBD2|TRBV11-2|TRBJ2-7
CASSLGWGGSSYEQYF
TGTGCCAGCAGCTTAGGTTGGGGCGGGAGCTCCTACGAGCAGTACTTC
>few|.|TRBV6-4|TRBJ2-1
CASSLGGRGEQFF
TGTGCCAGCAGTCTCGGGGGTAGGGGTGAGCAGTTCTTC
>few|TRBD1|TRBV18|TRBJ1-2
CASSSGQGSSLGYTF
TGTGCCAGCTCATCTGGACAGGGGTCGTCCCTAGGCTACACCTTC
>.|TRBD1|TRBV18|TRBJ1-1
CASSLGNRGVTEAFF
TGTGCCAGCTCACTGGGGAACAGGGGTGTAACTGAAGCTTTCTTT
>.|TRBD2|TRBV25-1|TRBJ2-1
CATSPGTSGRMVQFF
TGTGCCACCTCTCCCGGGACTAGCGGGAGAATGGTGCAGTTCTTC
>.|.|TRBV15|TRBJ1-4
CATSTPTATNEKLFF
TGTGCCACCAGCACCCCGACAGCAACTAATGAAAAACTGTTTTTT
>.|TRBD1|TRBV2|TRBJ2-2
CASRARTGDTGELFF
TGTGCCAGCAGGGCTAGGACAGGGGACACCGGGGAGCTGTTTTTT
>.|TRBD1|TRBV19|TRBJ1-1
CAGSATRQGPEAFF
TGTGCCGGTAGTGCAACTAGACAGGGCCCTGAAGCTTTCTTT
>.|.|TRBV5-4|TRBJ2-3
CASSLAGEVGDTQYF
TGTGCCAGCAGCTTGGCCGGGGAGGTAGGAGATACGCAGTATTTT
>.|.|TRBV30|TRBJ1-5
CAWSGTADQPQHF
TGTGCCTGGAGTGGGACAGCAGATCAGCCCCAGCATTTT
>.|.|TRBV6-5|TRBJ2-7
CASRDTSREQYF
TGTGCCAGCAGGGACACCTCTAGGGAGCAGTACTTC
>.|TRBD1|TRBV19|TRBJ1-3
CASEDRGLGNTIYF
TGTGCCAGCGAGGACAGGGGGCTAGGAAACACCATATATTTT
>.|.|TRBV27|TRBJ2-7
CASSLDSLEQYF
TGTGCCAGCAGTTTAGATAGCCTGGAGCAGTACTTC
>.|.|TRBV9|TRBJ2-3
CASSPGTDTQYF
TGTGCCAGCAGCCCAGGCACAGATACGCAGTATTTT
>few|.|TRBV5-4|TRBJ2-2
CASSSRRADGELFF
TGTGCCAGCAGCTCACGCAGGGCGGACGGGGAGCTGTTTTTT
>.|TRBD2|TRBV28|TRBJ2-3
CASSAPGTSARDTQYF
TGTGCCAGCAGTGCGCCAGGGACTAGCGCAAGGGATACGCAGTATTTT
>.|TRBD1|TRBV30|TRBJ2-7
CALRTGTVGGEQYF
TGTGCCTTGAGAACCGGGACAGTAGGTGGGGAGCAGTACTTC
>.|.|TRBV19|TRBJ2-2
CASSNSARSGELFF
TGTGCCAGTAGTAACTCGGCTAGGTCCGGGGAGCTGTTTTTT
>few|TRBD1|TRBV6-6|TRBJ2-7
CASSSQDRANYEQYF
TGTGCCAGCAGTTCCCAGGACAGGGCGAACTACGAGCAGTACTTC
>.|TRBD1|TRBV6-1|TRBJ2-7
CASSENRGIQYF
TGTGCCAGCAGTGAAAACAGGGGAATTCAGTACTTC
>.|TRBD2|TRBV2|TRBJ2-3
CASEGTSSTDTQYF
TGTGCCAGCGAAGGGACTAGCAGCACAGATACGCAGTATTTT
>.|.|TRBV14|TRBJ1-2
CASSQDPFAGGYGYTF
TGTGCCAGCAGCCAAGATCCCTTCGCGGGGGGGTATGGCTACACCTTC
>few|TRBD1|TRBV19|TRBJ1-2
CASNKTPGTGGSGYTF
TGTGCCAGTAACAAAACTCCCGGGACAGGGGGCTCTGGCTACACCTTC
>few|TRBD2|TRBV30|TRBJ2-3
CAWSLAGDTQYF
TGTGCCTGGAGTCTAGCGGGAGATACGCAGTATTTT
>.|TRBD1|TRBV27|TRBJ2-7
CASSLPGQGVYEQYF
TGTGCCAGCAGTTTACCGGGACAGGGGGTCTACGAGCAGTACTTC
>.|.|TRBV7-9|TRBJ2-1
CASSLAGGTPLF
TGTGCCAGCAGCTTAGCGGGAGGGACACCCCTCTTC
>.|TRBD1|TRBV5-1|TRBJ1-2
CASRDRGAGNYGYTF
TGCGCCAGCCGGGACAGGGGAGCAGGGAACTATGGCTACACCTTC